These 22 T cell receptor beta chains were sequenced from one sample in a study of naive and memory T cell subsets. The beta constant-region primer was an equimolar mix of two oligonucleotides covering TRBC1 and TRBC2. TCRdb ran MiXCR on the UMI-ligation and nested PCR reads and lists one entry per CDR3 protein. The sample has 130,000 to 150,000 distinct CDR3 sequences; 15% to 20% are singletons. The source material was naive CD4+ T cells from blood. The receptors were sampled from a human donor in good health.

This clonotype was seen only a few times. V is TRBV28 and J is TRBJ1-5; D remains unclear. Germline lookup yields CDR1 MDHEN and CDR2 SYDVKM. There are 12 residues in the CDR3. Trimming shortened V by 2 bases and J by 7 bases, and 6 bases separated the two germline ends. CDR3 protein: CASSLGVQPQHF. The CDR3, as DNA: TGTGCCAGCAGTTTAGGCGTGCAGCCCCAGCATTTT. The whole variable domain, remainder taken from reference TRBV28 and TRBJ1-5, is DVKVTQSSRYLVKRTGEKVFLECVQDMDHENMFWYRQDPGLGLRLIYFSYDVKMKEKGDIPEGYSVSREKKERFSLILESASTNQTSMYLCASSLGVQPQHFGDGTRLSIL.

The CDR3 is CATSDERREGEQYF. DNA for the CDR3: TGTGCCACCAGTGATGAGCGGAGGGAAGGCGAGCAGTACTTC. V and J are TRBV24-1 and TRBJ2-7, with D tentatively TRBD2 (6 bases). V shed 3 bases and J shed 6 bases, with 14 bases lying between them. The CDR3 loop spans 14 amino acids. Germline V gene data show CDR1 as KGHDR and CDR2 as SFDVKD.

The chain combines TRBV19 with TRBJ1-2, with 9 bases aligning to TRBD1. The CDR3 has 14 residues. V dropped 4 bases and J dropped 4; count of bases not matched to a gene: 4. Germline assignment: CDR1 LNHDA and CDR2 SQIVND (reference sequence). CDR3 region: CASSTGQGGYGYTF. The DNA of the CDR3 is TGTGCCAGTAGTACGGGACAGGGAGGCTATGGCTACACCTTC.

The table lists this clonotype with a few counts. The V call is TRBV28, the J call TRBJ2-5, with TRBD2 matching 11 bases. The CDR3 length is 14 residues. V was pared by 3 bases and J by 5 bases, with 2 bases of the junction left unmatched. From germline, CDR1 is MDHEN and CDR2 SYDVKM. CDR3 bases: TGTGCCAGCAGTTTCATAGCGGGAGGGGAGACCCAGTACTTC. Translating gives CASSFIAGGETQYF.

The V call is TRBV5-4, the J call TRBJ2-1, with 7 bases aligning to TRBD1. V shed 4 bases and J 3 bases; nucleotides not matched to a gene: 7. Per the germline V gene, CDR1 is SGHNT and CDR2 is YYREEE (reference sequence). This CDR3 comprises 15 residues. CDR3 loop: CASSPGTANYNEQFF. CDR3 DNA: TGTGCCAGCAGCCCTGGGACAGCGAACTACAATGAGCAGTTCTTC.

The chain carries TRBV29-1 and TRBJ2-7, with D unresolved. Trimming stripped 5 bases from V and 1 base from J, with 9 bases between. The CDR3 length is 12 residues. Per the germline V gene, CDR1 is SQVTM and CDR2 is ANQGSEA. The CDR3 sequence is CSVRASSYEQYF. The CDR3 bases are TGCAGCGTTCGGGCCTCGTCCTACGAGCAGTACTTC.

This clonotype turned up a few times. V usage is TRBV30 and J usage is TRBJ2-2; TRBD2 is a possible D gene (7 bases). The germline V gene has CDR1 GTSNPN and CDR2 SVGIG (reference sequence). Trimming cost V 1 base and J 6 bases, with 15 bases left between them. This CDR3 contains 15 residues. The CDR3, as DNA: TGTGCCTGGAGTGGACCGGGGGGCCCGGCCGGGGAGCTGTTTTTT. The encoded protein is CAWSGPGGPAGELFF. Combining the CDR3 with reference TRBV30 and TRBJ2-2 gives the whole variable domain SQTIHQWPATLVQPVGSPLSLECTVEGTSNPNLYWYRQAAGRGLQLLFYSVGIGQISSEVPQNLSASRPQDRQFILSSKKLLLSDSGFYLCAWSGPGGPAGELFFGEGSRLTVL.

V usage is TRBV20-1 and J usage is TRBJ2-3, with a tentative D call TRBD2 (5 bases). Per the germline V gene, CDR1 is DFQATT and CDR2 is SNEGSKA (reference sequence). CDR3 length equals 13 residues. Trimming pared 6 bases from V and 7 bases from J, leaving 17 bases between. The DNA of the CDR3 is TGCAGTGCCTATCGAGAGGGTTTGAATACGCAGTATTTT. Translation gives CSAYREGLNTQYF.

This clonotype was counted only a few times. This rearrangement joins TRBV11-1 to TRBJ2-7, with D tentatively TRBD2 (5 bases). Deletions cut 2 bases from V and 3 bases from J, with 14 bases between. Germline-derived CDR1 and CDR2 are SGHAT and FQDESV (reference sequence). The CDR3 totals 15 residues. This CDR3 reads CASSLSSLGSYEQYF. Here the CDR3 DNA reads TGTGCCAGCAGCTTATCCTCACTAGGGAGCTACGAGCAGTACTTC. The complete variable domain, with remaining parts taken from reference TRBV11-1 and TRBJ2-7, reads EAEVAQSPRYKITEKSQAVAFWCDPISGHATLYWYRQILGQGPELLVQFQDESVVDDSQLPKDRFSAERLKGVDSTLKIQPAELGDSAMYLCASSLSSLGSYEQYFGPGTRLTVT.

This clonotype has a handful of counts. The chain joins TRBV4-1 to TRBJ2-3, with no clear D. The CDR3 contains 14 residues. V was shortened by 3 bases and J by 2 bases, with 9 bases between the two germline ends. CDR1 and CDR2 from the germline V gene are MGHRA and YSYEKL. In DNA form, the CDR3 reads TGCGCCAGCAGCCAGATGTCTTACACAGATACGCAGTATTTT. Encoded protein: CASSQMSYTDTQYF.

The V gene is TRBV7-2, the J gene TRBJ1-2; no definite D call. The CDR3 contains 12 residues. The germline V gene encodes CDR1 SGHTA and CDR2 FQGNSA. Trimming shortened V by 3 bases and J by 8 bases, and 10 bases separated the two germline ends. CDR3 sequence: CASSLRSGGYTF. The CDR3 DNA follows: TGTGCCAGCAGCTTGCGCAGCGGGGGCTACACCTTC. The full variable domain, with the rest looked up from reference TRBV7-2 and TRBJ1-2, is GAGVSQSPSNKVTEKGKDVELRCDPISGHTALYWYRQSLGQGLEFLIYFQGNSAPDKSGLPSDRFSAERTGGSVSTLTIQRTQQEDSAVYLCASSLRSGGYTFGSGTRLTVV.

This clonotype was picked up a small number of times. This chain links TRBV19 with TRBJ2-1; the match to TRBD2 covers 7 bases. Germline assignment: CDR1 LNHDA and CDR2 SQIVND (reference sequence). V trimming: 5 bases; J trimming: 0 bases; junction bases outside the gene matches: 10. The CDR3 is 17 amino acids. The CDR3 reads CASSPRGAGSSYNEQFF. CDR3 in DNA: TGTGCCAGTAGTCCACGGGGAGCGGGGAGCTCCTACAATGAGCAGTTCTTC. The full variable domain, with the rest looked up from reference TRBV19 and TRBJ2-1, is DGGITQSPKYLFRKEGQNVTLSCEQNLNHDAMYWYRQDPGQGLRLIYYSQIVNDFQKGDIAEGYSVSREKKESFPLTVTSAQKNPTAFYLCASSPRGAGSSYNEQFFGPGTRLTVL.

J is TRBJ2-1 and V is TRBV20-1; D is possibly TRBD2 (6 bases). Trimming stripped 6 bases from V and 4 bases from J, with 16 bases between. Per the germline V gene, CDR1 is DFQATT and CDR2 is SNEGSKA (reference sequence). The CDR3 is 14 amino acids. The CDR3 DNA sequence: TGCAGTGCAGGGGACTTGGGACCTTACAATGAGCAGTTCTTC. This sequence encodes CSAGDLGPYNEQFF.

The rearrangement uses TRBV25-1 and TRBJ2-1, with TRBD2 matching over 9 bases. Germline lookup yields CDR1 MGHDK and CDR2 SYGVNS. Trimming cost V 2 bases and J 0 bases; bases outside gene matches: 8. This CDR3 has 18 amino acids. The CDR3 DNA reads TGTGCCAGCAGTGAAGTCCGTATTAGCGGGAGCTCCTACAATGAGCAGTTCTTC. Translation: CASSEVRISGSSYNEQFF.

The chain carries TRBV12-3 or TRBV12-4 and TRBJ1-1, with 7 bases that match TRBD1. V shed 4 bases and J 8 bases; nucleotides not matched to a gene: 4. CDR3 length: 12 residues. In DNA, the CDR3 is TGTGCCAGCAGTTCCAGACAGGGAGAAGCTTTCTTT. It specifies CASSSRQGEAFF.

This clonotype was seen a few times. J is TRBJ2-7 and V is TRBV25-1, with D perhaps TRBD1 (6 bases). V lost 6 bases to trimming and J lost 4 bases, with 22 bases between them. Germline V gene sequence: CDR1 MGHDK, CDR2 SYGVNS. The CDR3 extends over 16 amino acids. CDR3 sequence reads: CASSRTGMLQIYEQYF. The CDR3 coding sequence is TGTGCCAGCAGCCGAACAGGGATGTTGCAGATTTACGAGCAGTACTTC.

In this sample, this clonotype turned up a few times. The chain couples TRBV5-6 to TRBJ2-2, with 9 positions matching TRBD2. Germline V gene sequence: CDR1 SGHDT, CDR2 YYEEEE. The CDR3 sequence is 17 residues long. Trimming removed 0 bases from V and 6 bases from J; junction bases left unmatched: 9. CDR3 region: CASSLGSGSVLPGELFF. Here the CDR3 DNA reads TGTGCCAGCAGCTTGGGTAGCGGGAGCGTTTTACCCGGGGAGCTGTTTTTT.

The V call is TRBV20-1, the J call TRBJ2-5; D is unresolved. The CDR3 loop spans 13 amino acids. V lost 0 bases, J lost 5 bases, and 10 bases lay in between. The germline V gene has CDR1 DFQATT and CDR2 SNEGSKA (reference sequence). The CDR3 region is CSARDKVLETQYF. The CDR3 coding sequence is TGCAGTGCTAGAGATAAAGTTTTGGAGACCCAGTACTTC.

The gene calls are TRBV10-3 and TRBJ2-3, with TRBD2 matching over 7 bases. Germline assignment: CDR1 ENHRY and CDR2 SYGVKD. The CDR3 spans 16 residues. V was pared by 7 bases and J by 2 bases, with 12 bases of the junction left unmatched. The CDR3 DNA sequence: TGTGCCATCATGACCGCGGGAGATGCAAACACAGATACGCAGTATTTT. Translation gives CAIMTAGDANTDTQYF.

This clonotype was counted between two and nine times. This rearrangement joins TRBV7-8 to TRBJ2-3; 12 bases agree with TRBD2. V gave up 2 bases and J gave up 6 bases; unmatched junction bases: 9. The CDR3 covers 17 residues. Germline V gives CDR1 SGHVS, CDR2 FQNEAQ. CDR3: CASSLYPSGRAVDTQYF. The CDR3 bases are TGTGCCAGCAGCTTATACCCTAGCGGGAGGGCCGTGGATACGCAGTATTTT.

The table lists this clonotype with a few counts. The V and J genes are TRBV29-1 and TRBJ1-1; D not certain. Trimming left V 2 bases short and J 7 bases short, with 11 bases between. CDR3 size: 12 residues. Germline-derived CDR1 and CDR2 are SQVTM and ANQGSEA. CDR3 nucleotide sequence: TGCAGCGTTGAATTTGACCTTTTTGAAGCTTTCTTT. It translates to CSVEFDLFEAFF. The full variable domain, with the rest looked up from reference TRBV29-1 and TRBJ1-1, is SAVISQKPSRDICQRGTSLTIQCQVDSQVTMMFWYRQQPGQSLTLIATANQGSEATYESGFVIDKFPISRPNLTFSTLTVSNMSPEDSSIYLCSVEFDLFEAFFGQGTRLTVV.

The chain employs TRBV5-1 and TRBJ1-5; perhaps TRBD1 as D (5 bases). Germline V gene lookup returns CDR1 SGHRS and CDR2 YFSETQ. This CDR3 is 14 amino acids long. Trimming removed 0 bases at V and 8 bases at J, with 12 bases between. CDR3 sequence reads: CASSLGGGTEPQHF. CDR3 sequence (DNA): TGCGCCAGCAGCTTGGGGGGGGGAACTGAGCCCCAGCATTTT.